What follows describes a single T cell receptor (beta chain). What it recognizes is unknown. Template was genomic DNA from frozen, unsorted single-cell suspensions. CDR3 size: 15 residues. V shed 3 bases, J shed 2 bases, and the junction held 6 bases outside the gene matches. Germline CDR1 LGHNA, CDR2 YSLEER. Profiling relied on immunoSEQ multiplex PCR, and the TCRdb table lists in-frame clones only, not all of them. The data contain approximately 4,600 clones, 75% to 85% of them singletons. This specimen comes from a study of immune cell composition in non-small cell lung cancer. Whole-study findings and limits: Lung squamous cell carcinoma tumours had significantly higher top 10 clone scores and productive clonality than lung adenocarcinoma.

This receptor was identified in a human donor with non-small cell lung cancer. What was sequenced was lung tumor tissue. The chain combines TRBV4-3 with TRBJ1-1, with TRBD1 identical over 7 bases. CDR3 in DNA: TGCGCCAGCAGCCAGGGTGACAGGGATAACACTGAAGCTTTCTTT. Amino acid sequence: CASSQGDRDNTEAFF.